This T cell receptor (beta chain) was captured by sequencing in a study of radiation and T cells in renal cell carcinoma. The CDR3 length is 16 residues. Trimming removed 4 bases from V and 0 bases from J, with 15 bases in between. From germline, CDR1 is LNHDA and CDR2 SQIVND (reference sequence). Clones were sequenced by immunoSEQ multiplex PCR, and TCRdb holds only the in-frame ones, with some missing. Of 100,000 to 150,000 clones listed, about four fifths are singletons. The time point denotes: blood 2 weeks post-SBRT. Treatment here: 15 Gy SBRT to primary tumor, nephrectomy 4 weeks later. The receptor was isolated from a man between 45 and 60 years old with renal cell carcinoma. The sample here was blood, taken from a patient whose treatment included radiotherapy and nephrectomy. The V and J genes are TRBV19 and TRBJ1-2; no definite D call. The CDR3 spells CASSRVAMRPNYGYTF. CDR3 sequence (DNA): TGTGCCAGTAGTAGAGTGGCAATGAGACCTAACTATGGCTACACCTTC.